One T cell receptor (beta chain) is described in this entry. Antigen: not known. Germline V gene lookup returns CDR1 ENHRY and CDR2 SYGVKD. The CDR3 is 16 residues long. The V end was cut by 0 bases, the J end by 3 bases, with 12 bases between. TCRdb keeps only in-frame clones here, not all; method: immunoSEQ multiplex PCR. The table records 14,000 or so clones, about two thirds of them present only once. The sample comes from a study of tumor-infiltrating lymphocytes in localized non-small cell lung cancer. As for the study in general: Patients included smokers and never-smokers with various histologies, some sampled after neoadjuvant chemotherapy. Resected tumor was paired with non-adjacent uninvolved lung from the same patient.

Whole-study results and caveats: Different pieces of the same tissue were used for each assay. Available tissue quantity limited TCR sequencing to a patient subset.

The chain employs TRBV10-3 and TRBJ1-5; D possibly corresponds to TRBD1 (6 bases). This sequence originates from a human donor with non-small cell lung cancer. Specimen: uninvolved lung tissue not adjacent to the tumor. The DNA of the CDR3 is TGTGCCATCAGTGAGTCAGGGGCAGGGGACAATCAGCCCCAGCATTTT. It specifies CAISESGAGDNQPQHF.